The 16 T cell receptor beta chains below come from one sample, sequenced in a study of cytomegalovirus exposure and HLA in healthy donors. Clones were sequenced by immunoSEQ multiplex PCR, and TCRdb holds only the in-frame ones, with some missing. The data contain fewer than 120,000 clones, 88% of them seen just once; the ten biggest clones take up 1.4%. Sequences were obtained from PBMCs. These receptors originate from a young woman in good health and CMV-seropositive.

This chain uses TRBV23-1 with TRBJ2-7; 8 positions agree with TRBD2. TRBV23-1 is an ORF for which the function is uncertain. V dropped 2 bases and J dropped 7; count of bases not matched to a gene: 22. The CDR3 has 19 amino acids. CDR3 DNA sequence: TGCGCCAGCAGTCAAACGGAAGCCGAATTGAAAGCGGGAGTGGGGGAGCAGTACTTC. Amino acids: CASSQTEAELKAGVGEQYF.

The chain recombines TRBV4-2 with TRBJ2-7, with 9 bases fitting TRBD2. After removal of 1 base from V and 6 bases from J, the junction contained 7 bases not matched to a gene. The CDR3 is 15 amino acids. Looked up from germline, CDR1 is LGHNA and CDR2 is YNFKEQ. The CDR3, as DNA: TGTGCCAGCAGCCAAGGCGGGGGGGCTCTTCCCGAGCAGTACTTC. Its protein is CASSQGGGALPEQYF.

V gene TRBV28 combines with J gene TRBJ2-3; 7 bases line up with TRBD1. CDR1 and CDR2 from the germline V gene are MDHEN and SYDVKM. V lost 5 bases to trimming and J lost 2 bases; unmatched junction nucleotides: 7. The CDR3 is made up of 15 amino acids. CDR3 sequence: CASSHRGANTDTQYF. The CDR3, as DNA: TGTGCCAGCAGTCACAGGGGAGCTAACACAGATACGCAGTATTTT.

In this sample, this clone turned up once. The V and J genes are TRBV10-2 and TRBJ1-2; possibly TRBD1 for D (6 bases). Germline lookup yields CDR1 WSHSY and CDR2 SAAADI. Trimming shortened V by 6 bases and J by 6 bases, and 20 bases separated the two germline ends. The CDR3 sequence is 15 residues long. The CDR3: CASRRTVSPRDGYTF. CDR3 coding DNA: TGCGCCAGCAGGCGGACAGTTTCCCCTCGCGATGGCTACACCTTC.

The chain recombines TRBV10-2 with TRBJ2-1, with D uncertain. The V gene's germline CDR1 is WSHSY and CDR2 SAAADI. V lost 6 bases, J lost 3 bases, and 6 bases lay in between. CDR3 length equals 12 residues. CDR3 in amino acids: CASSLYYNEQFF. The CDR3 region has the DNA TGCGCCAGCAGCCTCTACTACAATGAGCAGTTCTTC.

The rearrangement links TRBV27 to TRBJ2-7; 14 nucleotides agree with TRBD2. V dropped 0 bases and J dropped 5; count of bases not matched to a gene: 18. Germline V CDR1 and CDR2: MNHEY, SMNVEV (reference sequence). The CDR3 totals 21 residues. In DNA, the CDR3 is TGTGCCAGCAGTTTATCGATAAACTTAGGACTAGCGGGAGGTTCAGGACACGAGCAGTACTTC. It yields the protein CASSLSINLGLAGGSGHEQYF.

The chain joins TRBV6-1 to TRBJ1-3, with 9 bases lining up with TRBD1. CDR3 length equals 13 residues. CDR1 and CDR2 from the germline V gene are MNHNS and SASEGT. V lost 1 base, J lost 13 bases, and 5 bases stayed unmatched. The CDR3 reads CASSEGQGVPIYF. CDR3 DNA: TGTGCCAGCAGTGAAGGACAGGGGGTCCCGATATATTTT.

This chain connects TRBV13 to TRBJ1-1; a possible D gene is TRBD1 (5 bases). The CDR3 loop spans 13 amino acids. Trimming took off 3 bases at V and 6 bases at J, with 11 bases between the two ends. CDR1 and CDR2 from the germline V gene are PRHDT and FYEKMQ (reference sequence). The CDR3 spells CASSFRGVAEAFF. DNA for the CDR3: TGTGCCAGCAGCTTCCGGGGGGTCGCTGAAGCTTTCTTT.

The CDR3 sequence is CASSLYSGTYEQYF. In DNA, the CDR3 is TGTGCCAGCAGCCTCTATTCCGGGACCTACGAGCAGTACTTC. This sequence joins TRBV11-2 and TRBJ2-7; tentatively, D is TRBD2 (5 bases). The CDR3 length is 14 residues. The germline gives CDR1 SGHAT, CDR2 FQNNGV. Trimming stripped 5 bases from V and 2 bases from J, with 13 bases between.

The V gene is TRBV5-1, the J gene TRBJ2-5; tentative D call: TRBD1 (7 bases). Trimming stripped 4 bases from V and 4 bases from J, with 14 bases between. This CDR3 has 14 amino acids. Germline V lookup: CDR1 SGHRS, CDR2 YFSETQ. CDR3 coding DNA: TGCGCCAGCAGCCCGAGGAGGGGGCGAGAGACCCAGTACTTC. Translation gives CASSPRRGRETQYF.

V usage is TRBV4-2 and J usage is TRBJ2-1, with TRBD2 as a possible D gene (6 bases). CDR1 LGHNA and CDR2 YNFKEQ come from the germline V gene. The CDR3 extends over 17 amino acids. Trimming shortened V by 1 base and J by 0 bases, and 13 bases separated the two germline ends. This CDR3 is CASSQVGGEPSYNEQFF. The CDR3 bases are TGTGCCAGCAGCCAAGTGGGCGGGGAGCCCTCCTACAATGAGCAGTTCTTC.

The V call is TRBV7-2, the J call TRBJ1-1; a weak D match, TRBD1 (5 bases). The CDR3 runs to 13 residues. Germline V gene data show CDR1 as SGHTA and CDR2 as FQGNSA. The germline V and J ends were trimmed by 3 bases and 6 bases, with 11 bases remaining between them. CDR3 coding DNA: TGTGCCAGCAGCTTCGGGGGTAAGGCTGAAGCTTTCTTT. It encodes CASSFGGKAEAFF.

The genes are TRBV5-4 and TRBJ2-4, with 8 positions matching TRBD1. J lost 6 bases, V lost 0 bases, and 5 bases had no gene match. Looked up from germline, CDR1 is SGHNT and CDR2 is YYREEE (reference sequence). The CDR3 is made up of 15 amino acids. CDR3 loop: CASSLDRGAGNIQYF. CDR3 DNA: TGTGCCAGCAGCTTGGACAGGGGGGCGGGAAACATTCAGTACTTC.

The chain joins TRBV5-4 to TRBJ2-1; 12 bases line up with TRBD2. Trimming at V came to 1 base and at J to 4 bases, leaving 6 bases not matched to a gene. This CDR3 contains 17 residues. The germline V gene encodes CDR1 SGHNT and CDR2 YYREEE (reference sequence). CDR3 nucleotide sequence: TGTGCCAGCAGCTTGTCCCCCGGGACTAGCGGGTACAATGAGCAGTTCTTC. Translated: CASSLSPGTSGYNEQFF.

The sample holds a few counts of this clone. J is TRBJ1-2 and V is TRBV5-1; 9 bases align to TRBD1. The junction had 6 bases not matched to a gene; V was cut back by 3 bases and J by 6 bases. Germline V gene lookup returns CDR1 SGHRS and CDR2 YFSETQ. This CDR3 spans 14 amino acids. The CDR3, as DNA: TGCGCCAGCAGCTACCCGGGACAGGGAAATGGCTACACCTTC. Translating gives CASSYPGQGNGYTF.

The rearrangement links TRBV5-6 to TRBJ2-7, with D tentatively TRBD1 (6 bases). The CDR3 length is 14 residues. Germline V gives CDR1 SGHDT, CDR2 YYEEEE. V lost 9 bases, J lost 4 bases, and 20 bases lay in between. CDR3 protein: CATKDSPWEYEQYF. For the CDR3, the DNA is TGTGCCACGAAGGACAGTCCCTGGGAGTACGAGCAGTACTTC.